A selection of T cell receptor beta chains follows, all from one sample in a study of early T cells in non-severe SARS-CoV-2 infection. TCRdb analysed the 5' RACE reads with MiXCR anew, one entry per CDR3 protein. The repertoire consists of approximately 69,000 distinct CDR3 sequences, with about an eighth occurring once and the leading ten covering around 5%. Sequenced material: whole blood, taken at baseline. Receptors originate from an adult who was a healthcare worker with PCR-confirmed SARS-CoV-2 infection or an uninfected control (not recorded which). Each CDR3 is given with its conserved first and last residue. The order of the fields is clone size, CDR3 length, J gene, V gene, D gene, CDR3 DNA, CDR3 protein. A D gene is named only where the DNA matches it firmly. Expanded clones are given a class, and other clones once, few, many or no size at all.

size: few
length: 16
J: TRBJ1-6
V: TRBV20-1
D: NA
DNA: TGCAGTGCTAGAGATAGGGCAGGCTCCTATAATTCACCCCTCCACTTT
CDR3: CSARDRAGSYNSPLHF

size: NA
length: 17
J: TRBJ2-7
V: TRBV9
D: NA
DNA: TGTGCCAGCAGCTCGAGCCCCTGGACGGGGAGCTCCTACGAGCAGTACTTC
CDR3: CASSSSPWTGSSYEQYF

size: NA
length: 14
J: TRBJ2-7
V: TRBV5-1
D: TRBD1
DNA: TGCGCCAGCAGCAGGCAGGGGGTTTCCCACGAGCAGTACTTC
CDR3: CASSRQGVSHEQYF

size: many
length: 14
J: TRBJ2-7
V: TRBV5-1
D: NA
DNA: TGCGCCAGCAGCCTGGACCCAACTAGCTACGAGCAGTACTTC
CDR3: CASSLDPTSYEQYF

size: NA
length: 14
J: TRBJ2-1
V: TRBV11-2
D: NA
DNA: TGTGCCAGCAGCCCCGGCCCGACTATAAATGAGCAGTTCTTC
CDR3: CASSPGPTINEQFF

size: few
length: 13
J: TRBJ2-7
V: TRBV5-1
D: NA
DNA: TGCGCCAGCAGCCTGGGGCTAGCCGGCGAGCAGTACTTC
CDR3: CASSLGLAGEQYF

size: many
length: 15
J: TRBJ2-7
V: TRBV12-3/TRBV12-4
D: TRBD1
DNA: TGTGCCAGCAGTTCCGGGACAGGGGAGAAGTACGAGCAGTACTTC
CDR3: CASSSGTGEKYEQYF

size: NA
length: 12
J: TRBJ1-2
V: TRBV6-1
D: NA
DNA: TGTGCCAGCAGTGAAGCGGCCCATGGCTACACCTTC
CDR3: CASSEAAHGYTF

size: few
length: 15
J: TRBJ2-1
V: TRBV6-6
D: TRBD2
DNA: TGTGCCAGCAGTAGACTAGCGGGGGAATTTATTGAGCAGTTCTTC
CDR3: CASSRLAGEFIEQFF

size: many
length: 14
J: TRBJ2-4
V: TRBV11-2
D: NA
DNA: TGTGCCAGCAACCCATCCGGGGGGCAAAACATTCAGTACTTC
CDR3: CASNPSGGQNIQYF

size: few
length: 19
J: TRBJ2-4
V: TRBV15
D: TRBD2
DNA: TGTGCCACCAGCAGAGATTACGGTAGCGGGGCGGGTACCAAAAACATTCAGTACTTC
CDR3: CATSRDYGSGAGTKNIQYF

size: NA
length: 19
J: TRBJ2-3
V: TRBV27
D: TRBD2
DNA: TGTGCCAGCAGAACCGGACTAGCGGGGGCCGCCTCTTTCACAGATACGCAGTATTTT
CDR3: CASRTGLAGAASFTDTQYF

size: NA
length: 12
J: TRBJ1-5
V: TRBV6-2/TRBV6-3
D: NA
DNA: TGTGCCAGCAGCGGACCCCCCGGGGCCCAGCATTTT
CDR3: CASSGPPGAQHF

size: NA
length: 16
J: TRBJ2-5
V: TRBV14
D: NA
DNA: TGTGCCAGCAGCCAAGATTGGACCTTCAGGGAAGAGACCCAGTACTTC
CDR3: CASSQDWTFREETQYF

size: NA
length: 13
J: TRBJ2-7
V: TRBV20-1
D: NA
DNA: TGCAGTGCTCGCGGCTTCCCTTTGGGTGAGCAGTACTTC
CDR3: CSARGFPLGEQYF

size: few
length: 14
J: TRBJ1-1
V: TRBV7-2
D: TRBD1
DNA: TGTGCCAGCAGCTTTGACAGGGGGTCCGCTGAAGCTTTCTTT
CDR3: CASSFDRGSAEAFF

size: few
length: 16
J: TRBJ2-1
V: TRBV4-1
D: TRBD2
DNA: TGCGCCAGCAGCCAAGAAGCTAGCGGGGGATACAATGAGCAGTTCTTC
CDR3: CASSQEASGGYNEQFF

size: NA
length: 10
J: TRBJ1-1
V: TRBV29-1
D: NA
DNA: TGCAGCGTCCGGGACTCAGAAGCTTTCTTT
CDR3: CSVRDSEAFF

size: NA
length: 14
J: TRBJ1-1
V: TRBV12-3/TRBV12-4
D: NA
DNA: TGTGCCAGCAGTTTACGAGGGGCCGCTACTGAAGCTTTCTTT
CDR3: CASSLRGAATEAFF

size: NA
length: 15
J: TRBJ2-7
V: TRBV19
D: TRBD1
DNA: TGTGCCAGTAGTACCCCCGGACAGGGGGAGGCCGAGCAGTACTTC
CDR3: CASSTPGQGEAEQYF

size: few
length: 17
J: TRBJ2-2
V: TRBV25-1
D: NA
DNA: TGTGCCAGCAGTGAAGGAGGCGAGGGGAAGGAAATCGGGGAGCTGTTTTTT
CDR3: CASSEGGEGKEIGELFF

size: few
length: 15
J: TRBJ2-2
V: TRBV5-4
D: TRBD1
DNA: TGTGCCAGCAGCCAGACAGGGGATAGGACCGGGGAGCTGTTTTTT
CDR3: CASSQTGDRTGELFF

size: NA
length: 14
J: TRBJ1-1
V: TRBV20-1
D: TRBD1
DNA: TGCAGTGCTAGAGATAACAGGGGGAACACTGAAGCTTTCTTT
CDR3: CSARDNRGNTEAFF

size: few
length: 14
J: TRBJ2-1
V: TRBV20-1
D: NA
DNA: TGCAGTGCGGCGGGACAGATCTTGAAGAATGAGCAGTTCTTC
CDR3: CSAAGQILKNEQFF

size: NA
length: 14
J: TRBJ2-1
V: TRBV5-1
D: NA
DNA: TGCGCCAGCAGCTTGGATTTTCCATACAATGAGCAGTTCTTC
CDR3: CASSLDFPYNEQFF

size: NA
length: 15
J: TRBJ1-1
V: TRBV28
D: NA
DNA: TGTGCCAGCAGTTTACCCGGGGGCGCGAACACTGAAGCTTTCTTT
CDR3: CASSLPGGANTEAFF

size: NA
length: 12
J: TRBJ1-1
V: TRBV29-1
D: NA
DNA: TGCAGCCTTTCGAGGGGGAACACTGAAGCTTTCTTT
CDR3: CSLSRGNTEAFF

size: many
length: 18
J: TRBJ2-1
V: TRBV9
D: TRBD1
DNA: TGTGCCAGCAGCGTACAATCCGTAGACAGGGCGTTTCGGGATGAGCAGTTCTTC
CDR3: CASSVQSVDRAFRDEQFF

size: NA
length: 13
J: TRBJ2-3
V: TRBV29-1
D: NA
DNA: TGCAGCGCTCCTCCGGGGGGCACAGATACGCAGTATTTT
CDR3: CSAPPGGTDTQYF

size: few
length: 16
J: TRBJ2-3
V: TRBV7-9
D: NA
DNA: TGTGCCAGCAGCCTCTTCTCTCGTTCGGGCACAGATACGCAGTATTTT
CDR3: CASSLFSRSGTDTQYF

size: NA
length: 15
J: TRBJ2-3
V: TRBV4-3
D: TRBD1
DNA: TGCGCCAGCAGCCAAGATTGGGGCAGGGGGGATACGCAGTATTTT
CDR3: CASSQDWGRGDTQYF

size: few
length: 15
J: TRBJ2-7
V: TRBV9
D: NA
DNA: TGTGCCAGCAGCAAGGGACACTTAGGGAGGGACGAGCAGTACTTC
CDR3: CASSKGHLGRDEQYF

size: many
length: 11
J: TRBJ1-1
V: TRBV6-6
D: NA
DNA: TGTGCCAGCAGTCAGGACGTGGTAGCTTTCTTT
CDR3: CASSQDVVAFF

size: NA
length: 13
J: TRBJ1-1
V: TRBV12-3/TRBV12-4
D: NA
DNA: TGTGCCAGCAGCCTATCTGAGGACACTGAAGCTTTCTTT
CDR3: CASSLSEDTEAFF

size: once
length: 13
J: TRBJ1-2
V: TRBV20-1
D: NA
DNA: TGCAGTGCTAGAGCACAGGGCAACTATGGCTACACCTTC
CDR3: CSARAQGNYGYTF

size: many
length: 13
J: TRBJ2-1
V: TRBV5-1
D: NA
DNA: TGCGCCAGCAGCTTGATGGGGGGCGATGAGCAGTTCTTC
CDR3: CASSLMGGDEQFF

size: NA
length: 15
J: TRBJ2-2
V: TRBV5-4
D: NA
DNA: TGTGCCAGCACCCGGAGCGGGCCGAACACCGGGGAGCTGTTTTTT
CDR3: CASTRSGPNTGELFF

size: few
length: 14
J: TRBJ2-2
V: TRBV5-4
D: NA
DNA: TGTGCCAGCAGCTTGGCTCCCGGCACCGGGGAGCTGTTTTTT
CDR3: CASSLAPGTGELFF

size: NA
length: 14
J: TRBJ2-1
V: TRBV7-9
D: TRBD2
DNA: TGTGCCAGCAGCACCCAAACGACTAGCGGGAGGGAGTTCTTC
CDR3: CASSTQTTSGREFF

size: many
length: 14
J: TRBJ1-1
V: TRBV4-2
D: NA
DNA: TGTGCCAGCAGCCCTGGACGGATAAACACTGAAGCTTTCTTT
CDR3: CASSPGRINTEAFF

size: few
length: 14
J: TRBJ2-1
V: TRBV29-1
D: NA
DNA: TGCAGCGTTGATGCCTGGGGGATCTACAATGAGCAGTTCTTC
CDR3: CSVDAWGIYNEQFF

size: NA
length: 15
J: TRBJ1-3
V: TRBV7-9
D: NA
DNA: TGTGCCAGCAGCCCCCGGGACTCGAGGGGAAACACCATATATTTT
CDR3: CASSPRDSRGNTIYF

size: many
length: 14
J: TRBJ2-1
V: TRBV3-1
D: NA
DNA: TGTGCCAGCAGCCAACCGAACGCGGAGGGTGAGCAGTTCTTC
CDR3: CASSQPNAEGEQFF

size: few
length: 14
J: TRBJ2-2
V: TRBV9
D: NA
DNA: TGTGCCAGCAGCGTAAACGCGAACACCGGGGAGCTGTTTTTT
CDR3: CASSVNANTGELFF

size: many
length: 13
J: TRBJ2-7
V: TRBV18
D: NA
DNA: TGTGCCAGCTCACCACTAACCTCCTACGAGCAGTACTTC
CDR3: CASSPLTSYEQYF

size: many
length: 12
J: TRBJ1-2
V: TRBV30
D: NA
DNA: TGTGCCTGGAGCCGCCCTTTGTATGGCTACACCTTC
CDR3: CAWSRPLYGYTF

size: NA
length: 16
J: TRBJ2-1
V: TRBV7-9
D: TRBD2
DNA: TGTGCCAGCAGCTCTTCTAGCGGGGTAGCCTACAATGAGCAGTTCTTC
CDR3: CASSSSSGVAYNEQFF

size: few
length: 14
J: TRBJ2-4
V: TRBV11-2
D: NA
DNA: TGTGCCAGCAGCTTATTGGTCAGCAAAAACATTCAGTACTTC
CDR3: CASSLLVSKNIQYF

size: many
length: 13
J: TRBJ2-3
V: TRBV5-1
D: NA
DNA: TGCGCCAGCAGCCGGACTAGCACAGATACGCAGTATTTT
CDR3: CASSRTSTDTQYF

size: NA
length: 14
J: TRBJ2-5
V: TRBV5-1
D: NA
DNA: TGCGCCAGCAGCTTGGAACAGGTCCAAGAGACCCAGTACTTC
CDR3: CASSLEQVQETQYF

size: many
length: 18
J: TRBJ2-5
V: TRBV5-1
D: NA
DNA: TGCGCCAGCAGCTTGGGCCTTCTAGGACGTCAAATAGGCGAGACCCAGTACTTC
CDR3: CASSLGLLGRQIGETQYF

size: NA
length: 17
J: TRBJ1-5
V: TRBV7-2
D: TRBD1
DNA: TGTGCCAGCAGTACGTTTGGGGACAGTTGGAGCAATCAGCCCCAGCATTTT
CDR3: CASSTFGDSWSNQPQHF

size: many
length: 17
J: TRBJ1-3
V: TRBV29-1
D: NA
DNA: TGCAGCGTCCGGGTGGGCACAGCTCACCACTCTGGAAACACCATATATTTT
CDR3: CSVRVGTAHHSGNTIYF

size: few
length: 13
J: TRBJ1-1
V: TRBV28
D: NA
DNA: TGTGCCAGCAGAGCGACAGCAAACACTGAAGCTTTCTTT
CDR3: CASRATANTEAFF

size: NA
length: 14
J: TRBJ2-7
V: TRBV7-6
D: NA
DNA: TGTGCCAGCAGCTCCGGGTTAGCACTCCACGAGCAGTACTTC
CDR3: CASSSGLALHEQYF

size: many
length: 17
J: TRBJ2-2
V: TRBV4-1
D: TRBD1
DNA: TGCGCCAGCAGCCAAGAATCCGGACAGGGATTTGACGGGGAGCTGTTTTTT
CDR3: CASSQESGQGFDGELFF

size: few
length: 11
J: TRBJ2-4
V: TRBV29-1
D: NA
DNA: TGCAGCGTTGCCTATCAAAACATTCAGTACTTC
CDR3: CSVAYQNIQYF